These 22 T cell receptor beta chains came from one sample sequenced in a study of CD8 T cells in ankylosing spondylitis. Whole-study findings and limits: Within ankylosing spondylitis blood, a TCR beta motif made up of fewer than ten highly homologous variants appeared to be characteristic.

In TCRdb, the 5' RACE reads were re-called with MiXCR into one record per CDR3 protein. The sample yields roughly 470,000 distinct CDR3 sequences, roughly 26% seen once. No cognate antigen is known for these TCRs. Sequencing was done on a sample of blood, either unsorted or a sorted T cell fraction (not recorded which). These receptors were obtained from a male donor with ankylosing spondylitis.

This clonotype was detected only a few times. The chain couples TRBV5-1 to TRBJ2-3; 8 bases are shared with TRBD1. The CDR3 runs to 15 residues. V lost 5 bases to trimming and J lost 4 bases; unmatched junction nucleotides: 9. Germline V gene lookup returns CDR1 SGHRS and CDR2 YFSETQ. As DNA, the CDR3 is TGCGCCAGCAGGGACTATCCACAGGGGGCAGATACGCAGTATTTT. It yields the protein CASRDYPQGADTQYF.

The CDR3 bases are TGCAGCGTTACCGGGACTAGCGGGAGTTCAGATACGCAGTATTTT. This gives the protein CSVTGTSGSSDTQYF. The rearrangement links TRBV29-1 to TRBJ2-3, with 14 positions matching TRBD2. The ends lost 5 bases at V and 4 bases at J; junction bases unmatched: 5. Germline values: CDR1 SQVTM, CDR2 ANQGSEA. There are 15 residues in the CDR3.

This clonotype was observed a few times. The chain links TRBV5-1 to TRBJ2-1; TRBD1 matches 7 bases. The CDR3 loop spans 15 amino acids. The germline V gene has CDR1 SGHRS and CDR2 YFSETQ. J lost 7 bases, V lost 3 bases, and 10 bases had no gene match. CDR3 region: CASSSTGDLLNEQFF. In DNA, the CDR3 is TGCGCCAGCAGCTCCACAGGGGACCTTTTGAATGAGCAGTTCTTC.

J is TRBJ2-3 and V is TRBV20-1, with TRBD2 matching over 8 bases. After removal of 2 bases from V and 0 bases from J, the junction contained 4 bases not matched to a gene. CDR3 length: 15 residues. Germline CDR1 reads DFQATT; CDR2 reads SNEGSKA (reference sequence). CDR3 DNA sequence: TGCAGTGCTAGAAATAGCGGGACTAGCACAGATACGCAGTATTTT. Amino acids: CSARNSGTSTDTQYF.

The rearrangement joins TRBV11-2 to TRBJ2-7, with 13 bases aligning to TRBD2. The junction had 6 bases not matched to a gene; V was cut back by 3 bases and J by 7 bases. CDR1 and CDR2 from the germline V gene are SGHAT and FQNNGV. This CDR3 comprises 15 residues. This chain's CDR3 is CASSLGLAGLDEQYV. The CDR3 DNA sequence: TGTGCCAGCAGCTTGGGACTAGCGGGACTGGATGAGCAGTACGTC.

This clonotype was detected only a few times. This chain links TRBV5-1 with TRBJ2-2, with D possibly TRBD1 on 6 matching bases. Germline V lookup: CDR1 SGHRS, CDR2 YFSETQ. This CDR3 is built from 16 residues. V was shortened by 3 bases and J by 1 base, with 13 bases between the two germline ends. The CDR3 bases are TGCGCCAGCAGCTATAGTACAGGGAGGAACACCGGGGAGCTGTTTTTT. The encoded protein is CASSYSTGRNTGELFF.

Only a few counts were recorded for this clonotype. The V call is TRBV5-1, the J call TRBJ1-1; 8 bases agree with TRBD1. Unmatched junction bases numbered 6, after V lost 4 bases and J lost 4 bases. The CDR3 loop spans 14 amino acids. The germline gives CDR1 SGHRS, CDR2 YFSETQ. The CDR3 sequence is CASSVGQVLTEAFF. CDR3 nucleotide sequence: TGCGCCAGCAGCGTGGGACAGGTGCTCACTGAAGCTTTCTTT.

This chain uses TRBV29-1 with TRBJ2-7; the D call may be TRBD1 or TRBD2 (6 bases each). This CDR3 contains 14 residues. V was clipped by 3 bases and J by 6 bases, with 18 bases between them. Germline CDR1 is SQVTM and CDR2 is ANQGSEA. The CDR3 is CSVEGRGARGEQYF. In DNA form, the CDR3 reads TGCAGCGTTGAGGGAAGGGGGGCGCGCGGCGAGCAGTACTTC.

CDR3 DNA sequence: TGTGCCAGCTCTCCGAATGGGGCCCTCGGCGAGCAGTACGTC. This sequence encodes CASSPNGALGEQYV. The chain carries TRBV18 and TRBJ2-7; D may be TRBD1 (5 bases). Germline V gene sequence: CDR1 KGHSH, CDR2 LQKENI. V gave up 6 bases and J gave up 6 bases, with 18 bases separating them. The CDR3 consists of 14 residues.

The chain is built from TRBV7-2 and TRBJ2-1; 10 bases match TRBD2. From germline, CDR1 is SGHTA and CDR2 FQGNSA. The CDR3 runs 17 residues. Losses at the gene ends were 2 bases for V and 0 bases for J; bases not matched to a gene: 4. CDR3 nucleotide sequence: TGTGCCAGCAGCTTATTAGCGGGAGGAAGCTCCTACAATGAGCAGTTCTTC. Translated, it gives CASSLLAGGSSYNEQFF.

The table lists this clonotype with a few counts. This sequence joins TRBV5-1 and TRBJ2-2, with 9 bases fitting TRBD1. CDR1 is SGHRS, CDR2 YFSETQ, per germline. The J segment lost 3 bases and the V segment lost 4 bases, leaving 7 bases of the junction unmatched. This CDR3 has 16 amino acids. The CDR3 sequence: CASSIQTGGDTGELFF. Here the CDR3 DNA reads TGCGCCAGCAGCATCCAAACAGGGGGCGACACCGGGGAGCTGTTTTTT.

The V and J genes are TRBV30 and TRBJ2-1; D unclear. The CDR3 has 13 amino acids. V lost 0 bases to trimming and J lost 5 bases, with 8 bases between them. Germline loops: CDR1 GTSNPN, CDR2 SVGIG (reference sequence). As DNA, the CDR3 is TGTGCCTGGAGTGTCCTCATGGACAATGAGCAGTTCTTC. It codes for CAWSVLMDNEQFF.

The chain employs TRBV7-9 and TRBJ2-5; 7 bases are shared with TRBD1. J gave up 4 bases and V 5 bases, and 4 bases lay outside the gene matches. The CDR3 extends over 13 amino acids. Germline-derived CDR1 and CDR2 are SEHNR and FQNEAQ (reference sequence). The CDR3 nucleotides read TGTGCCAGCAGCCTCAGGGGGACAGAGACCCAGTACTTC. Amino acid sequence: CASSLRGTETQYF.

J is TRBJ1-2 and V is TRBV7-2; TRBD1 matches at 8 bases. This CDR3 spans 14 amino acids. The germline CDR1 and CDR2 sequences are SGHTA and FQGNSA. The trim removed 5 bases at V and 7 bases at J, leaving 9 bases unmatched. CDR3 coding DNA: TGTGCCAGCAGCCCGCGGACAGGGTGGGGTGGCTACACCTTC. Amino acid sequence: CASSPRTGWGGYTF.

Many counts were recorded for this clonotype. This chain joins TRBV7-8 and TRBJ1-5; unclear D gene. Deletions cut 5 bases from V and 2 bases from J, with 13 bases between. In germline, CDR1 is SGHVS, CDR2 FQNEAQ. The CDR3 covers 15 residues. In DNA form, the CDR3 reads TGTGCCAGCAGCGCGTCCCCTGCGGGCAATCAGCCCCAGCATTTT. It codes for CASSASPAGNQPQHF.

The rearrangement uses TRBV6-2 or TRBV6-3 and TRBJ2-7, with TRBD2 matching over 9 bases. Germline CDR1 is MNHEY and CDR2 is SVGEGT. J gave up 0 bases and V 5 bases, and 2 bases lay outside the gene matches. The CDR3 totals 14 residues. CDR3 sequence reads: CASSSGRSSYEQYF. Written as DNA, the CDR3 is TGTGCCAGCAGTAGCGGGAGGAGCTCCTACGAGCAGTACTTC.

This clonotype has only a few counts. The V gene is TRBV20-1, the J gene TRBJ2-7, with D perhaps matching TRBD1 (6 bases). The length of the CDR3 is 12 residues. The germline CDR1 and CDR2 sequences are DFQATT and SNEGSKA (reference sequence). Between the trimmed V and J ends, which lost 4 bases and 2 bases, there was a span of 9 bases. CDR3 coding DNA: TGCAGTGCTAAGGGACACACCTACGAGCAGTACTTC. Encoded protein: CSAKGHTYEQYF.

The chain uses TRBV7-2 and TRBJ2-1, with 8 bases matching TRBD2. Germline trimming cut 6 bases from V and 1 base from J; bases unmatched to any gene: 2. Per the germline V gene, CDR1 is SGHTA and CDR2 is FQGNSA. There are 14 residues in the CDR3. In DNA form, the CDR3 reads TGTGCCAGCAGAGCGGGAGAGTCCTACAATGAGCAGTTCTTC. Protein: CASRAGESYNEQFF.

This clonotype was seen just once. The genes are TRBV10-2 and TRBJ2-3; D is undetermined. Looked up from germline, CDR1 is WSHSY and CDR2 is SAAADI. This CDR3 contains 15 residues. V dropped 0 bases and J dropped 0 bases, with 7 bases sitting between them. DNA for the CDR3: TGCGCCAGCAGTGAGTCTTTGACCAGCACAGATACGCAGTATTTT. As protein: CASSESLTSTDTQYF.

The CDR3 DNA sequence: TGTGCCAGCAGCTTAGAGGGGGACAGTACGCGTGGCTACACCTTC. Protein: CASSLEGDSTRGYTF. V usage is TRBV7-9 and J usage is TRBJ1-2; 7 bases are shared with TRBD1. The CDR3 contains 15 residues. Per the germline V gene, CDR1 is SEHNR and CDR2 is FQNEAQ (reference sequence). V shed 1 base, J shed 7 bases, and the junction held 9 bases outside the gene matches.

The table lists this clonotype with a few counts. The chain recombines TRBV4-1 with TRBJ2-3; tentative D call: TRBD2 (6 bases). This CDR3 region has 16 residues. Trimming removed 4 bases from V and 6 bases from J, with 20 bases in between. Germline V gene lookup returns CDR1 MGHRA and CDR2 YSYEKL. CDR3 in amino acids: CASSPLGGTYQDTQYF. The CDR3 nucleotides are TGCGCCAGCAGCCCCCTCGGTGGGACTTATCAGGATACGCAGTATTTT.

V usage is TRBV6-4 and J usage is TRBJ1-4, with TRBD1 matching over 7 bases. The trim removed 6 bases at V and 0 bases at J, leaving 10 bases unmatched. Germline loops: CDR1 MRHNA, CDR2 SNTAGT. The CDR3 covers 17 residues. In nucleotides, the CDR3 is TGTGCCAGCAGGAACAGGGGCAGTGGGTCAACTAATGAAAAACTGTTTTTT. Protein: CASRNRGSGSTNEKLFF.